This T cell receptor (beta chain) is drawn from a study of T cell clusters in autoimmune cytopenias. Findings of the study overall: TRB repertoire shifts in secondary cytopenia and chronic lymphocytic leukemia mostly reflected lymphoma, not autoimmunity. No experiment has yet validated the function of the T cell clusters defined in silico.

TRB was amplified by touch-down multiplex PCR, primer pools A and B combined. Reprocessing the multiplex PCR reads, TCRdb reports a single entry for every CDR3 protein and omits DNA. The table counts about 5,600 distinct CDR3 sequences; about 2.7% lies in the top ten. TRB amplification used roughly 250 ng of peripheral blood genomic DNA. The CDR3 length is 11 residues. The germline V gene encodes CDR1 MNHEY and CDR2 SVGAGI. Judged by frequency, this clonotype is medium-sized. Its antigen remains unknown. The same specimen was also included in a second study, on T cell repertoires in aging, cancer and after chemotherapy. That source reports: Repeat sampling of healthy donors over several months to years showed clear clonal overlap. These repertoire data do not allow conclusions about immunological memory after chemotherapy.

This chain uses TRBV6-5 with TRBJ1-1; absent DNA, TCRdb's TRBD1 call cannot be checked. Material: peripheral blood. This TCR was recovered from a human donor in good health. Here the CDR3 reads CAVSRGTEAFF.